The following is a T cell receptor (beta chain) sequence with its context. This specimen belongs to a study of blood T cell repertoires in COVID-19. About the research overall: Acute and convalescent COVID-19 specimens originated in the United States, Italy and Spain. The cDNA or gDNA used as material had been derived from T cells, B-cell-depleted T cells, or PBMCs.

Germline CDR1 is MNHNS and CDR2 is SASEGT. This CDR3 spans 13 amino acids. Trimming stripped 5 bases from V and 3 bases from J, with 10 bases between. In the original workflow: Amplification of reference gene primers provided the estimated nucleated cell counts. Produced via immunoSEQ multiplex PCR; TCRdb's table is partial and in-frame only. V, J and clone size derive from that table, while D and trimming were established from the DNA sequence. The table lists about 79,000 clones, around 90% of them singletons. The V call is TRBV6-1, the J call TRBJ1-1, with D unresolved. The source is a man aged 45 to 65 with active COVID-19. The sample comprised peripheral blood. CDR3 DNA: TGTGCCAGCAGTAAAAGAGCTTACACTGAAGCTTTCTTT. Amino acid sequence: CASSKRAYTEAFF.